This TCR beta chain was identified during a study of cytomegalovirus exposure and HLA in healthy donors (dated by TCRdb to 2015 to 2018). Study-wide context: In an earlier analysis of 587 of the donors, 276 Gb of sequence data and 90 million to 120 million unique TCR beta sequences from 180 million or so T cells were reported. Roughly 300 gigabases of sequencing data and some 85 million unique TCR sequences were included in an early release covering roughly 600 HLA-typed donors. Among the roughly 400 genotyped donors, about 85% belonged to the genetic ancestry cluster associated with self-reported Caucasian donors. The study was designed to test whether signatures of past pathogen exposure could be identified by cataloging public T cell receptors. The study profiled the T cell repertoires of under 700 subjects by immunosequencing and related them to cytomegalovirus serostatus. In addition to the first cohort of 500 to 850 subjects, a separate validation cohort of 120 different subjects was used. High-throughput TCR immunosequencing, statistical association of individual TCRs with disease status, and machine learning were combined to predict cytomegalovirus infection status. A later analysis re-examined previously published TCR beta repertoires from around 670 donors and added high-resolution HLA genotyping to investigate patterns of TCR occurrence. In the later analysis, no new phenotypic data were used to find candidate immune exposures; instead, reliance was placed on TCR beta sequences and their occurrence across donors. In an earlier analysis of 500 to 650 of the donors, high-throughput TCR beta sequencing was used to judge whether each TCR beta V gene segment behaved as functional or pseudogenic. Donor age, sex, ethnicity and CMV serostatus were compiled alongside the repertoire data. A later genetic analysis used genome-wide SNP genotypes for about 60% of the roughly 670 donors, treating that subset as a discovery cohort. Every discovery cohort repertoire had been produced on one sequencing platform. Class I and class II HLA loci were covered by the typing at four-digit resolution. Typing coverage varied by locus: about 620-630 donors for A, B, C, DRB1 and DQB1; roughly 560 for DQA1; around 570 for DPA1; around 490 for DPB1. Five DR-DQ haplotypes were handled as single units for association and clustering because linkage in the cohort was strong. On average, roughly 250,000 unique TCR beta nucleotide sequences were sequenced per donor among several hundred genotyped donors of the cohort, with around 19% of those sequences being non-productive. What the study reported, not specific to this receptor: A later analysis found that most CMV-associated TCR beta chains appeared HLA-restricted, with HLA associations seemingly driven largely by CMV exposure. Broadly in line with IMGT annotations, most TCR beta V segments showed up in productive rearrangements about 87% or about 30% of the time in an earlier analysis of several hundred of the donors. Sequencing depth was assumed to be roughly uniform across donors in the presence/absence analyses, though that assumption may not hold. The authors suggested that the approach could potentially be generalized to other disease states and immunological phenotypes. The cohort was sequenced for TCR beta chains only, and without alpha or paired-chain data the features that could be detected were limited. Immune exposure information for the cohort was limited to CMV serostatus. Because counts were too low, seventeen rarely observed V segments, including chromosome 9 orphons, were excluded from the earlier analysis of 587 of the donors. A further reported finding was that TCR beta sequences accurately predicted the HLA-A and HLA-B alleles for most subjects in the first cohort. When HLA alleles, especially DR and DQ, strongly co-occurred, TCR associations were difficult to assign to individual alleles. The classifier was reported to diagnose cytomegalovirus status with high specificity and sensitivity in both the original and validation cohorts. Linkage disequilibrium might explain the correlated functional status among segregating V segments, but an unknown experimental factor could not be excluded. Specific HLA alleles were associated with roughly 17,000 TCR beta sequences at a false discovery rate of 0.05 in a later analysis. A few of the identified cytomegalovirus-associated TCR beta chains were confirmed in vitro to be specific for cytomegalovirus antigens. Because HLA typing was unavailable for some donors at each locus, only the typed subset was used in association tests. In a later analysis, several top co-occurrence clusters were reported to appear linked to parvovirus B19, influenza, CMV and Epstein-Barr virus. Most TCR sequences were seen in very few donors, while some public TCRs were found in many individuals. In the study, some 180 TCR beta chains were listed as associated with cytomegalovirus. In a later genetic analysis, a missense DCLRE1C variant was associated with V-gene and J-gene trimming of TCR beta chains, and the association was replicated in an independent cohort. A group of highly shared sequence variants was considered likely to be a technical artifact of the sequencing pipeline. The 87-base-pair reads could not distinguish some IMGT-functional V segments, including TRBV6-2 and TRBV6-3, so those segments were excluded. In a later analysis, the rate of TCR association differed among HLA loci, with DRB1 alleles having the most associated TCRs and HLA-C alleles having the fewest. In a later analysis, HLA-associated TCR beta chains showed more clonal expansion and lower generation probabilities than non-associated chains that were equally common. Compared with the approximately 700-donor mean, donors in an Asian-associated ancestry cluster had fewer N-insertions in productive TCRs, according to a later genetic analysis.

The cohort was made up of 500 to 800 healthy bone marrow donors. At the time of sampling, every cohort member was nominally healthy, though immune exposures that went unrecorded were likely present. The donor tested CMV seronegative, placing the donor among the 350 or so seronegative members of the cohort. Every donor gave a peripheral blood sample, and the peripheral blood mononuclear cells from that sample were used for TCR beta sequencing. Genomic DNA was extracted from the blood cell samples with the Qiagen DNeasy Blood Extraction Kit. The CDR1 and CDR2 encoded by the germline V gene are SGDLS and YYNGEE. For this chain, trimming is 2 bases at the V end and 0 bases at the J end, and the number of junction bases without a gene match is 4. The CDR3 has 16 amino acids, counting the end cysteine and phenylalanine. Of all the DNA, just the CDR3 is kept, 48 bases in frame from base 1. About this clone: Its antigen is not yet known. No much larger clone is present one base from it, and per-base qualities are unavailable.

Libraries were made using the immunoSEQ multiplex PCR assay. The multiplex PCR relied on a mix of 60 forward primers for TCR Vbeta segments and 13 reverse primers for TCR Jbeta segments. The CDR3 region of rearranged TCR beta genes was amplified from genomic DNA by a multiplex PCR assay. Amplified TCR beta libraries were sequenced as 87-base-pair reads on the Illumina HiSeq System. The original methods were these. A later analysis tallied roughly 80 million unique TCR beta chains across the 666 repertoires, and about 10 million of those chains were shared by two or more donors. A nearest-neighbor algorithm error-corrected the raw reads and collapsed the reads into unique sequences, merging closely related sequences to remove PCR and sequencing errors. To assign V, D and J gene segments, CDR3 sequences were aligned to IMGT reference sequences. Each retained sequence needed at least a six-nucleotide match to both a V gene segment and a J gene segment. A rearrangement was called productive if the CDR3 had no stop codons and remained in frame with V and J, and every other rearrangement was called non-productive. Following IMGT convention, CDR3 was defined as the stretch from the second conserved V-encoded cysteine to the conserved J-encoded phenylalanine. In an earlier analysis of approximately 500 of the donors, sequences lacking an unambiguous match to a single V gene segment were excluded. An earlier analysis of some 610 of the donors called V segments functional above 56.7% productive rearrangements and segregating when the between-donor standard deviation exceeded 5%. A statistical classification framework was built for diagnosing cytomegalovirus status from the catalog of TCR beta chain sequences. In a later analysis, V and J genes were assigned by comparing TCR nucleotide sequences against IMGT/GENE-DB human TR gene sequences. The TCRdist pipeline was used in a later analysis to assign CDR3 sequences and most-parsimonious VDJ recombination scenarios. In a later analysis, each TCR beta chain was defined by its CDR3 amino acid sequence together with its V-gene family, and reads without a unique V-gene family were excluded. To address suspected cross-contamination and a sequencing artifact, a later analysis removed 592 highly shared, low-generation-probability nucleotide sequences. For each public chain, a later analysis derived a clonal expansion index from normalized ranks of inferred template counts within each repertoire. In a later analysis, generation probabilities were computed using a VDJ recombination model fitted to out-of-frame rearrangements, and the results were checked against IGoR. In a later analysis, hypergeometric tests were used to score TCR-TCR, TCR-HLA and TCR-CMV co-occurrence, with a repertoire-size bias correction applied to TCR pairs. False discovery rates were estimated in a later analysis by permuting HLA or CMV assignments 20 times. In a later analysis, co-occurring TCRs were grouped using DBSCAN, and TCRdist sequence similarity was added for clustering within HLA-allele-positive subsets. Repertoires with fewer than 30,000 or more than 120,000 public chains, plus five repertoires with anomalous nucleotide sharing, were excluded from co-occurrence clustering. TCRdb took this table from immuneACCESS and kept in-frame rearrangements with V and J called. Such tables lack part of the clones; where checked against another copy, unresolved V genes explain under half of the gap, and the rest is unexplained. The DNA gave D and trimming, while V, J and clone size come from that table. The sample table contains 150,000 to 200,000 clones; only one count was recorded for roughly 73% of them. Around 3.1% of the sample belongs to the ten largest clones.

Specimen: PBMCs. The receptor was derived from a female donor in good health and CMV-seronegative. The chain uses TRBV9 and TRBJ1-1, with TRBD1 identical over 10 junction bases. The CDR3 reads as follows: CASSVPGQGMNTEAFF. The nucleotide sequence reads TGTGCCAGCAGCGTCCCGGGACAGGGGATGAACACTGAAGCTTTCTTT. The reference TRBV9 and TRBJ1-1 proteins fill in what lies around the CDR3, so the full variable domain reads DSGVTQTPKHLITATGQRVTLRCSPRSGDLSVYWYQQSLDQGLQFLIQYYNGEERAKGNILERFSAQQFPDLHSELNLSSLELGDSALYFCASSVPGQGMNTEAFFGQGTRLTVV.